This entry concerns a single TCR beta chain. Its target is not known. Standard classification criteria confirmed type 1 or type 2 diabetes in all patients. The PCR template was genomic DNA. Amplification of the beta chain CDR3 used 30 forward and 13 reverse multiplex primers. TCRdb re-called the multiplex PCR reads through MiXCR, storing one row per CDR3 protein. The table has under 300,000 distinct CDR3 sequences, roughly 44% seen once. This sample is part of a study of type 1 and type 2 diabetes patients. Findings and limits, study-wide: Between type 2 diabetes and control samples, V and J usage averaged approximately 0.97 correlation.

V gave up 3 bases and J gave up 2 bases; unmatched junction bases: 3. The CDR3 has 15 amino acids. The chain links TRBV12-3 or TRBV12-4 to TRBJ2-7, with 11 bases fitting TRBD2. The source of this sequence is a man aged 18 to 29 with type 2 diabetes. The sample comprised peripheral blood mononuclear cells (PBMCs). The CDR3 here is CASSFTSGGTYEQYF. The CDR3 DNA reads TGTGCCAGCAGTTTTACTAGCGGGGGCACCTACGAGCAGTACTTC.